These T cell receptor beta chains were read from a single sample in a study of identical twins. TCRdb analysed the 5' RACE reads with MiXCR anew, one entry per CDR3 protein. Among hundreds of thousands of distinct CDR3 sequences, 7.5% were seen once, and the ten largest hold less than 2%. These sequences were also reported in another study, on yellow fever vaccine responses in identical twins.

The specimen sequenced was memory (CD45RO+) T cells sorted from blood. The receptors stem from a woman aged 18-29 years in good health. The CDR3 runs from the conserved cysteine through the conserved F or W. The D gene is left open where the match is weak. Clone size is shown for a subset of rows, as once, few, many or a class of expanded clone.

many TRBJ2-5 TRBV5-1 . TGCGCCAGCAGCGGATTCGGGGCGCAAGAGACCCAGTACTTC CASSGFGAQETQYF
many TRBJ2-1 TRBV7-2 TRBD2 TGTGCCAGCAGCTTAGCGGGAGGGCGCGCTGAGCAGTTCTTC CASSLAGGRAEQFF
many TRBJ2-1 TRBV6-5 . TGTGCCAGCAGTTACGGCGCGGGTGAGCAGTTCTTC CASSYGAGEQFF
. TRBJ2-6 TRBV5-1 . TGCGCCAGCAGCTGGGCAGGGCCCGGGGCCAACGTCCTGACTTTC CASSWAGPGANVLTF
many TRBJ2-3 TRBV20-1 TRBD1 TGCAGTGCCAGCACGGGACAGGAGGGGACAGATACGCAGTATTTT CSASTGQEGTDTQYF
. TRBJ2-7 TRBV9 TRBD2 TGTGCCAGCAGCGTAGACCCAGGGAGCGGGATTATGAGCGAGCAGTACTTC CASSVDPGSGIMSEQYF
few TRBJ1-5 TRBV6-1 TRBD1 TGTGCCAGCAGCCGGGACAGCTCCTATAGCAATCAGCCCCAGCATTTT CASSRDSSYSNQPQHF
. TRBJ2-3 TRBV24-1 . TGTGCCACCTCTCGGGGACTCAGCACAGATACGCAGTATTTT CATSRGLSTDTQYF
many TRBJ2-5 TRBV7-2 . TGTGCCAGCAGCCCCCGGGCGGGGGAGACCCAGTACTTC CASSPRAGETQYF
. TRBJ1-5 TRBV19 TRBD1 TGTGCCAGCAAACCGGGACAGGGGGAAAATCAGCCCCAGCATTTT CASKPGQGENQPQHF
few TRBJ1-1 TRBV20-1 . TGCAGTGCTAGAGATTCCGTCCGACAGGTTACGAACACTGAAGCTTTCTTT CSARDSVRQVTNTEAFF
many TRBJ2-1 TRBV2 . TGTGCCAGCAGTTTCCCGGCGGGTAGCTCCTACAATGAGCAGTTCTTC CASSFPAGSSYNEQFF
. TRBJ2-5 TRBV2 TRBD2 TGTGCCAGCATCGGGTTCGGACTAGCGCAAGAGACCCAGTACTTC CASIGFGLAQETQYF
few TRBJ1-1 TRBV5-6 TRBD1 TGTGCCAGCAGCTCCACGGCTGCAGGGGGCGCAGACACTGAAGCTTTCTTT CASSSTAAGGADTEAFF
few TRBJ2-5 TRBV2 . TGTGCCACTGCCGGGGGTCTCCAAGAGACCCAGTACTTC CATAGGLQETQYF
. TRBJ1-5 TRBV27 . TGTGCCAGCAGTTTATCAGGCAGTGATCAGCCCCAGCATTTT CASSLSGSDQPQHF
few TRBJ1-1 TRBV10-2 . TGCGCCAGCAGTGAGGCGCAGGGTAGGGCTGAAGCTTTCTTT CASSEAQGRAEAFF
few TRBJ2-1 TRBV18 TRBD1 TGTGCCAGCTCACAGACAGGGGGTTACAATGAGCAGTTCTTC CASSQTGGYNEQFF
many TRBJ1-6 TRBV5-1 TRBD1 TGCGCCAGCAGCCGTACCGCAGGGGGTTTAGAATCACCCCTCCACTTT CASSRTAGGLESPLHF
few TRBJ1-3 TRBV5-1 . TGCGCCAGCAGCCCCACGGCTGGAAACACCATATATTTT CASSPTAGNTIYF
few TRBJ2-7 TRBV20-1 . TGCAGTGCGCCGGCATCAGCGTCCTACGAGCAGTACTTC CSAPASASYEQYF
few TRBJ2-2 TRBV3-1 . TGTGCCAGCAGCCAAGTTGGTAGAACTAACACCGGGGAGCTGTTTTTT CASSQVGRTNTGELFF
many TRBJ2-7 TRBV6-5 TRBD1 TGTGCCAGCAGTTCCGCCGGGACAGGGGGAAACGAGCAGTACTTC CASSSAGTGGNEQYF
few TRBJ2-2 TRBV19 . TGTGCCACCCGAGGAGGGACCGGGGAGCTGTTTTTT CATRGGTGELFF
few TRBJ2-2 TRBV12-3/TRBV12-4 . TGTGCCAGCAGTTTAGCGGGTTCCGTGAACACCGGGGAGCTGTTTTTT CASSLAGSVNTGELFF
few TRBJ2-7 TRBV29-1 TRBD2 TGCAGCGTCCAGACTAGCGGGTTCACCTACGAGCAGTACTTC CSVQTSGFTYEQYF
. TRBJ1-6 TRBV12-3/TRBV12-4 . TGTGCCAGCAGTTTTTGGGAGTCGAATTCACCCCTCCACTTT CASSFWESNSPLHF
many TRBJ2-3 TRBV7-2 . TGTGCCAGCAGCGGGACTTTCGCAGATACGCAGTATTTT CASSGTFADTQYF
many TRBJ2-1 TRBV15 . TGTGCCACCAGCAGAGATCCTGGGGACACCATGGGCAATGAGCAGTTCTTC CATSRDPGDTMGNEQFF
many TRBJ2-7 TRBV20-1 TRBD1 TGCAGTGCTAGACACTTACTAAGGACAGGGGACTCCTACGAGCAGTACTTC CSARHLLRTGDSYEQYF
few TRBJ2-6 TRBV9 . TGTGCCAGCAGCGTGGCATCTGGGGCCAACGTCCTGACTTTC CASSVASGANVLTF
. TRBJ2-2 TRBV5-1 TRBD2 TGCGCCAGCAGCCCAAGCGGGGGATACAACACCGGGGAGCTGTTTTTT CASSPSGGYNTGELFF
. TRBJ1-5 TRBV11-3 . TGTGCCAGCAGCTTAGAAAGAGGGGCTTCTAGCAATCAGCCCCAGCATTTT CASSLERGASSNQPQHF
many TRBJ2-5 TRBV20-1 TRBD2 TGCAGTGCCAACTCCAGGGAGGGTAGGGAGACCCAGTACTTC CSANSREGRETQYF
few TRBJ1-5 TRBV7-9 . TGTGCCAGCAGCCGAGACGGGAATCAGCCCCAGCATTTT CASSRDGNQPQHF
. TRBJ2-1 TRBV25-1 TRBD2 TGTGCCAGCCTCCTATCGACTAGCGGGAGTGTCAATGAGCAGTTCTTC CASLLSTSGSVNEQFF
once TRBJ2-3 TRBV24-1 TRBD1 TGTGCCACCAGTCCCGGGACAGCCGACACAGATACGCAGTATTTT CATSPGTADTDTQYF
. TRBJ1-4 TRBV16 . TGTGCCAGCAGCCAGGGAACGGGTGAAAAACTGTTTTTT CASSQGTGEKLFF
. TRBJ2-1 TRBV6-2/TRBV6-3 TRBD1 TGTGCCAGCAGTAGACGACAGGGGTGGAATGAGCAGTTCTTC CASSRRQGWNEQFF
. TRBJ2-7 TRBV5-1 TRBD2 TGCGCCAGCAGCTGGGGGAGGGCAGGCGAGTTCGAGCAGTACTTC CASSWGRAGEFEQYF
few TRBJ1-3 TRBV5-1 . TGCGCCAGCAGCTCAGGACGGACCTTTGGGAACACCATATATTTT CASSSGRTFGNTIYF
. TRBJ2-5 TRBV6-6 . TGTGCCAGCAGTTTGCGTCCGGAGACCCAGTACTTC CASSLRPETQYF
. TRBJ2-5 TRBV7-9 . TGTGCCAGCAGCTTATACGCAGGGAAAGAGACCCAGTACTTC CASSLYAGKETQYF
many TRBJ2-1 TRBV7-2 . TGTGCCAGCAGCCCCGAGCTGGGTAACAATGAGCAGTTCTTC CASSPELGNNEQFF
. TRBJ2-6 TRBV12-3/TRBV12-4 TRBD2 TGTACCTGCAGCCTGGGGGTTGGACTAGAGGAGTCTGGGGCCAACGTCCTGACTTTC CTCSLGVGLEESGANVLTF
many TRBJ2-1 TRBV29-1 TRBD2 TGCAGCGTTGCTTCCAGCGGGGTTTTTAATGAGCAGTTCTTC CSVASSGVFNEQFF
few TRBJ2-1 TRBV14 TRBD2 TGTGCCAGCAGCCGACGGACTAGTCGCCAACGAAGTAGCTCCTACAATGAGCAGTTCTTC CASSRRTSRQRSSSYNEQFF
few TRBJ2-3 TRBV7-9 TRBD2 TGTGCCAGCAGCCGACTAGCGGGAGGGGCAGATACGCAGTATTTT CASSRLAGGADTQYF
. TRBJ2-1 TRBV20-1 . TGCAGTGCTAGACCTGCTAACCCGGGGCACAATGAGCAGTTCTTC CSARPANPGHNEQFF
few TRBJ2-1 TRBV24-1 . TGTGCCACCAGTGATTTATACTCGGGTGAGCAGTTCTTC CATSDLYSGEQFF
many TRBJ2-1 TRBV6-2/TRBV6-3 . TGTGCCAGCAGAAGATTAAATCAAGCCTCAGGCAGCTCCTACAATGAGCAGTTCTTC CASRRLNQASGSSYNEQFF
. TRBJ2-7 TRBV4-3 . TGCGCCAGCAGCCAAGTCCCGGGGAGCTTCGAGCAGTACTTC CASSQVPGSFEQYF